Listed below are T cell receptor beta chains from one sample, sequenced in a study of identical twins. TCRdb processed the 5' RACE reads anew with MiXCR; each CDR3 protein has one entry. The table lists approximately 690,000 distinct CDR3 sequences, approximately 6% of them singletons. Sequenced sample: naive T cells sorted from blood. The receptor source for this set is a man aged 18 to 29 in good health. Each CDR3 is given without its conserved first and last residue.

V	J	CDR3
TRBV28	TRBJ2-7	ASSYKGQAS
TRBV24-1	TRBJ1-5	ATSRTGQPQH
TRBV29-1	TRBJ2-7	SVESGGRYEQY
TRBV20-1	TRBJ2-1	SAENRDRGTNEQF
TRBV7-6	TRBJ2-5	ASSLGVAGGPGETQY
TRBV10-3	TRBJ2-5	AISESLGARETQY
TRBV11-2	TRBJ2-5	ASSKITGAGETQY
TRBV29-1	TRBJ2-4	SVTKTSGPANIQY
TRBV28	TRBJ2-4	ASSLLLQGDGNIQY
TRBV3-1	TRBJ2-3	ASSQAWTSGRSTDTQY
TRBV28	TRBJ2-1	ASSSGSRK
TRBV20-1	TRBJ1-6	SARSVETGAPRNSPLH
TRBV4-1	TRBJ2-5	ASSPTQGKETQY
TRBV27	TRBJ2-2	ASSLSRTGVDGELF
TRBV15	TRBJ2-5	ATSSDETQY
TRBV6-5	TRBJ2-6	ASSYSQGRGTGANVLT
TRBV10-3	TRBJ2-1	AISRQGQYNEQF
TRBV6-1	TRBJ1-5	ASRVAGGGSNQPQH
TRBV15	TRBJ2-1	ATSRDQGTGVEQF
TRBV20-1	TRBJ2-7	SASGGGGLEQY
TRBV28	TRBJ2-1	ASSVTNEQF
TRBV20-1	TRBJ2-5	SAWTGVGQETQY
TRBV28	TRBJ2-7	ASSLRGTSGSYEQY
TRBV3-1	TRBJ1-4	ASSQKGQGGEKLF
TRBV5-1	TRBJ2-2	ASSLGAGVKTGELF
TRBV10-3	TRBJ1-3	AISESRPTGNTIY
TRBV12-3/TRBV12-4	TRBJ2-3	ASSRVETDTQY
TRBV29-1	TRBJ2-7	SATLANLYEQY
TRBV5-4	TRBJ2-7	ASSSAGGGLSEQY
TRBV29-1	TRBJ2-3	SVANEGLAGTDTQY
TRBV25-1	TRBJ2-1	ASSARAGVLNSYNEQF
TRBV20-1	TRBJ2-1	SASGVEAMGDEQF
TRBV6-5	TRBJ1-3	ASSSEGTGNTIY
TRBV29-1	TRBJ2-1	SVETSGYNEQF
TRBV20-1	TRBJ2-1	SASGTGFTISNNEQF
TRBV2	TRBJ2-1	ASIGGNEQF
TRBV7-2	TRBJ1-1	ASSAQGWGNTEAF
TRBV29-1	TRBJ1-1	SVEGFRKTGGTEAF
TRBV5-1	TRBJ2-3	ASSVGLGDTQY
TRBV6-5	TRBJ2-1	ASSYSPAGVDEQF
TRBV4-1	TRBJ2-1	ASSQDSRTSGYNEQF
TRBV4-1	TRBJ1-1	ASSPAPGISEAF
TRBV29-1	TRBJ2-1	SVVGTSAGPYNEQF
TRBV7-2	TRBJ2-7	ASSSRQTGGEQY
TRBV20-1	TRBJ2-1	SARGASRNEQF
TRBV20-1	TRBJ1-2	SASWPSAGGGYGYT
TRBV24-1	TRBJ2-1	ATSVSGGIIGDEQF
TRBV12-3/TRBV12-4	TRBJ2-1	ASSFSGTGGNEQF
TRBV18	TRBJ2-2	ASSPGTSGSITGELF
TRBV5-1	TRBJ2-1	ASSLSPGLAGDNEQF
TRBV6-5	TRBJ2-7	ASSYGDNYEQY
TRBV12-3/TRBV12-4	TRBJ1-1	ASSFVGGHPTSF
TRBV29-1	TRBJ2-3	SVEPGPQSTDTQY
TRBV24-1	TRBJ2-2	ATSDPGGRAGELF
TRBV12-3/TRBV12-4	TRBJ1-3	ASSFTGVSGNTIY
TRBV5-1	TRBJ2-7	ASSKTGTESIYEQY